This T cell receptor (beta chain) was profiled in a study of T cells in tumors after PD-1 blockade (dated by TCRdb to the late 2010s). A note on the overall study: Patients with prior checkpoint blockade, systemic immunosuppressant use, or recent radiotherapy or other anti-cancer therapy within 4 weeks were excluded. Pembrolizumab 200 mg every 3 weeks or cemiplimab 350 mg every 2 weeks was administered to patients. Ongoing daily vismodegib 150 mg was also given to a subset of patients during anti-PD-1 treatment. An average of around 120,000 TCR templates (range 24,679-257,772) and 36,536 unique clonotypes was obtained for peripheral blood samples. Paired single-cell RNA and TCR sequencing was performed on site-matched tumors from BCC or SCC patients before and after anti-PD-1 therapy. To compare clonotypes in blood versus tumor, bulk TCR sequencing was run on 10 peripheral blood samples drawn from about five patients. RECIST version 1.1 was used to assess clinical response.

What the authors observed across the whole study: The source of novel T cell clones was not identified and could include lymphoid organs or rare unexpanded clones within the tumor or its periphery. About 41% of tumor TCR clonotypes were found in blood, and some novel exhausted tumor clones appeared in pre-treatment blood, suggesting peripheral recruitment.

The immunoSEQ platform was used to carry out deep TCRbeta sequencing. The authors' analysis ran thus. Only productive rearrangements were exported from the immunoSEQ Analyzer for downstream analysis. T cell phenotypes were assigned to bulk TCRbeta clonotypes by matching the clonotypes to single-cell RNA+TCR-seq clones with the same TCRbeta sequence. Clone enrichment in tumor was computed as tumor frequency divided by PBMC frequency from bulk TCR sequencing. GLIPH was used to group TCRs into specificity groups, clusters of distinct TCRs likely recognizing common antigens via shared CDR3 motifs. TCRdb mirrors the immuneACCESS table, restricted to in-frame sequences. Some clones are absent from its copies; in checked studies, under half trace to an unresolved V gene, and the reason for the others is unknown. V, J and clone size are those of that table, while D and trimming were read from the DNA. For this sample there are around 45,000 clones; roughly 79% appear just once. The ten biggest clones cover 16% of the sample.

Taken from the germline V gene (reference sequence), the CDR1 and CDR2 loops are DFQATT and SNEGSKA. Measured from the cysteine to the phenylalanine, the CDR3 is 11 residues long. The sequence is cut down to CDR3 DNA, 33 bases in frame from base 1. V was cut back by 6 bases and J by 10 bases, leaving a gap of 15 bases between them. Remarks on this clone: It lacks a known antigen. Base-call qualities are not available, and no considerably larger clone is one nucleotide away.

Per the publication, the time point label means: before anti-PD-1 therapy. Genomic DNA extracted from tumor biopsies or peripheral blood was used for bulk TCRbeta sequencing, with input ranging from about 616 ng to 6,500 ng. All patients had histologically proven advanced or metastatic basal or squamous cell carcinoma and were poor candidates for surgical resection. Of the 11 patients in the basal cell carcinoma cohort, 8 or 9 underwent bulk tumor TCR sequencing. Sequenced here: PBMCs, sampled before anti-PD-1 treatment. The sequence is built from TRBV20-1 and TRBJ2-5, with the D gene too uncertain to name. This TCR derives from a human donor with basal cell carcinoma. This receptor has the CDR3 CSATSAANQYF. The DNA sequence reads TGCAGTGCCACCAGTGCGGCTAACCAGTACTTC.